This T cell receptor (beta chain) comes out of a study of identical twins. Study-wide results and caveats: Researchers reported excess low generation probability among twin-shared out-of-frame alpha sequences. Beta out-of-frame sequences showed weaker excess sharing between twins.

This clonotype turned up a few times. Its antigen is currently unknown. MiXCR was run by TCRdb on the 5' RACE reads, yielding one entry per CDR3 protein. The table records under 300,000 distinct CDR3 sequences, about 8.3% of them present only once. This same sample was also taken into another study, of yellow fever vaccine responses in identical twins.

Sequenced: CD8+ T cells sorted from blood. This sequence was found in a woman between 18 and 29 years old in good health.

CDR3 DNA: TGTGCCTGGAGTGTACCCGGGACAGGGGCAGATACGCAGTATTTT. It codes for CAWSVPGTGADTQYF. The chain couples TRBV30 to TRBJ2-3, with 10 positions matching TRBD1. Germline-derived CDR1 and CDR2 are GTSNPN and SVGIG (reference sequence). The CDR3 runs 15 residues. With 0 bases clipped from V and 4 bases from J, the junction kept 4 bases outside the gene matches. Supplemented by reference TRBV30 and TRBJ2-3, the full variable domain reads SQTIHQWPATLVQPVGSPLSLECTVEGTSNPNLYWYRQAAGRGLQLLFYSVGIGQISSEVPQNLSASRPQDRQFILSSKKLLLSDSGFYLCAWSVPGTGADTQYFGPGTRLTVL.